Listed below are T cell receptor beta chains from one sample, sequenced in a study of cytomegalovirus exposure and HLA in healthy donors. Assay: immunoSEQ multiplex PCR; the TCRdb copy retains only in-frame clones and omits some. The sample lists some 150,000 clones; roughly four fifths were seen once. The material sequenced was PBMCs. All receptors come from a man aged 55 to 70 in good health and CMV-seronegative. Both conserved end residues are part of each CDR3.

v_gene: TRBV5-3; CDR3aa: CARSYLSSGRALRASTDTQYF
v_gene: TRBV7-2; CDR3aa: CASSLVPGSGYTF
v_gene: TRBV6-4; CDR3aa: CASSDSSKISRTDPYGYTF
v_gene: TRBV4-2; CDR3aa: CASSQVFGGQETQYF
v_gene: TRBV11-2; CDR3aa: CASSSRGGDHTDTQYF
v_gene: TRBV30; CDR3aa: CAWSKGHLNQPQHF
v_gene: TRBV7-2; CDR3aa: CASSPRTGGGGTEAFF
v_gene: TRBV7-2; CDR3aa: CASSFQLTTSTDTQYF
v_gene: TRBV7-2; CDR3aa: CASSFNRGQGNEQFF
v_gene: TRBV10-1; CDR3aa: CASSAGGSSYEQYF
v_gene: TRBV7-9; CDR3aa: CASRVTGRGTDTQYF
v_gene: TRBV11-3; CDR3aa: CASSLGGTSGGTETQYF
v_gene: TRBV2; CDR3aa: CASSRTGSQETQYF
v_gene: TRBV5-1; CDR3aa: CASSPPRVGNQPQHF
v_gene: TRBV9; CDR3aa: CASSVGTGTEAFF
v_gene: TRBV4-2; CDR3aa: CASSQDWQGEDTQYF
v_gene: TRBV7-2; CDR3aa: CASSLAGRGAGGAFF
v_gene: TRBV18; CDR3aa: CASSRRLAGGNTDTQYF
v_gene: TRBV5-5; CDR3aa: CASSLHQGTYQPQHF
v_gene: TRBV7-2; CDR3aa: CASSSTGVNGYTF
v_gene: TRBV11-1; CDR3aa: CASSLVRLRQGWGNQPQHF
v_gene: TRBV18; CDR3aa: CASSPIGSSYEQYF
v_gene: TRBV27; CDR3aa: CASSLRGRWQDEQYF
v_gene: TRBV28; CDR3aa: CKTGTNYGYTF
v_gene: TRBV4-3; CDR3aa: CASSPHLAGGDKNTGELFF
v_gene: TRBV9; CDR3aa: CASSPSPRAREQYF
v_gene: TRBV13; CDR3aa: CASSLGQGVNYGYTF
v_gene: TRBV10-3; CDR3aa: CAIRPGTGPMNTEAFF
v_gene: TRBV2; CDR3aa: CASSLTGEPTGELFF
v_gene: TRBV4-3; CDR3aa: CASSPQTAYNEKLFF
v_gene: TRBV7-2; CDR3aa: CASSQDRALYGYTF
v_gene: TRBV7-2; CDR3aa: CASSLESGATETQYF
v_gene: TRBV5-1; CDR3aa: CASSFSGEGNQPQHF
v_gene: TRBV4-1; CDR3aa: CASSQAGTRTDTQYF
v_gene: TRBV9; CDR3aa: CASSAHGQGADTQYF
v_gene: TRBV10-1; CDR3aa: CASSESTREVNGYTF
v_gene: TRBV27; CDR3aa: CASSAYLGTGGYTF
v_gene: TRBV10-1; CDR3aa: CASSRTGEGETQYF
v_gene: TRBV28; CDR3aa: CASRPTGSGAGYTF
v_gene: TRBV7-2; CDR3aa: CASTLQGSYGYTF
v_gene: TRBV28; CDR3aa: CASSLRTGGWETQYF
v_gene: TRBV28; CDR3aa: CASGDSGGLAQYF
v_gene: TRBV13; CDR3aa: CASSFKSSRGHNNLSYEQYF
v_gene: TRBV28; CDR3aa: CASSFPPGLGLGTQYF
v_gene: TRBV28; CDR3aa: CATSKGGQNEKLFF
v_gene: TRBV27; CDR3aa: CASSFRLAGIRTDTQYF
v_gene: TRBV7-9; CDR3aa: CASSLALSGISYNEQFF
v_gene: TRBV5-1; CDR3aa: CASSFGLEGGYNEQFF